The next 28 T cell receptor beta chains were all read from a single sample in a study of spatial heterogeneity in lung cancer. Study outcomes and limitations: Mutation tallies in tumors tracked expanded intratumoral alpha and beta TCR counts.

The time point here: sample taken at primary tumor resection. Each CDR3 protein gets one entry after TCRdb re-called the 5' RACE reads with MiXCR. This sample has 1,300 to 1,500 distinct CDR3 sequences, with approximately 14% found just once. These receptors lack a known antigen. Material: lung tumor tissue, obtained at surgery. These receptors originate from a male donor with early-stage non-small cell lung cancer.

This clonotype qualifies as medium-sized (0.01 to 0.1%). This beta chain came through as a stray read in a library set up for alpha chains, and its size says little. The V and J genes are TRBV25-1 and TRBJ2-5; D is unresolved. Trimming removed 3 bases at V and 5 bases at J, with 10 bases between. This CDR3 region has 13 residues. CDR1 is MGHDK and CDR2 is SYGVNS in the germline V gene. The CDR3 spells CASSDFLTETQYF. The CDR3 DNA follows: TGTGCCAGCAGTGATTTCTTAACCGAGACCCAGTACTTC.

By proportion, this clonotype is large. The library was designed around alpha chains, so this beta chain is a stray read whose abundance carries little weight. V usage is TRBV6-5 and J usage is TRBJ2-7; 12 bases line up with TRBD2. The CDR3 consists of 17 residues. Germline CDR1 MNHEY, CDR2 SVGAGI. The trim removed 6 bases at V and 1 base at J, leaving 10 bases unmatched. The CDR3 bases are TGTGCCAGCAGCACCGGGACTAGCGGGTTACTTTCCTACGAGCAGTACTTC. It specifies CASSTGTSGLLSYEQYF.

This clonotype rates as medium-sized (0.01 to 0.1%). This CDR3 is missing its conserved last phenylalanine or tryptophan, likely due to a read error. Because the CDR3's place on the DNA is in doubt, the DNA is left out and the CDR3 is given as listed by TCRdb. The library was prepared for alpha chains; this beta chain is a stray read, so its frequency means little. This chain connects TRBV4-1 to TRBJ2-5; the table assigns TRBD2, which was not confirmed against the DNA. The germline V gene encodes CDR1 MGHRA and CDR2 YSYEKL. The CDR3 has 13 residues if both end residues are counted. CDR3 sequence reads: CASSQDGLAGARC.

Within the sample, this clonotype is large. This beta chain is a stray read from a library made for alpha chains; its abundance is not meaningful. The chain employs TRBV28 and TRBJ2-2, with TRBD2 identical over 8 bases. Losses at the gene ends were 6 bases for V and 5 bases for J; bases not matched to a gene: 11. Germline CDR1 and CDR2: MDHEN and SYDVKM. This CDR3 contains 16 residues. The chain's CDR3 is CASSTGAGGRTGELFF. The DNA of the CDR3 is TGTGCCAGCAGCACTGGGGCGGGAGGAAGAACCGGGGAGCTGTTTTTT.

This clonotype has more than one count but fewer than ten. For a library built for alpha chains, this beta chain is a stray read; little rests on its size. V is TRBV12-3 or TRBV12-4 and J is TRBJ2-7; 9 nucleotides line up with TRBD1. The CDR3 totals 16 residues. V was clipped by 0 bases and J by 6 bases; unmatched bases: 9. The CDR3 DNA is TGTGCCAGCAGTTTAGCGGGGACAGGGACCTTGGGCGAGCAGTACTTC. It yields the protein CASSLAGTGTLGEQYF.

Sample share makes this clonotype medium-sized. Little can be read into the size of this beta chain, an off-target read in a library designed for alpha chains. CDR3: CASSPRTGSYNEQFF. CDR3 DNA: TGTGCCAGCAGCCCCAGGACGGGCTCCTACAATGAGCAGTTCTTC. This chain connects TRBV11-2 to TRBJ2-1; D is unresolved. Germline V CDR1 and CDR2: SGHAT, FQNNGV. This CDR3 is built from 15 residues. V was shortened by 5 bases and J by 0 bases, with 11 bases between the two germline ends.

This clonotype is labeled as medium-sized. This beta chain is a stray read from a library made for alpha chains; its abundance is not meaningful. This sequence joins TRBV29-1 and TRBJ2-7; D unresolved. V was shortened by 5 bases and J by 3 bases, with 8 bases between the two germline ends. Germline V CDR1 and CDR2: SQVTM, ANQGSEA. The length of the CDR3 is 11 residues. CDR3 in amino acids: CSVTQIYEQYF. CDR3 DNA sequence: TGCAGCGTTACCCAAATCTACGAGCAGTACTTC.

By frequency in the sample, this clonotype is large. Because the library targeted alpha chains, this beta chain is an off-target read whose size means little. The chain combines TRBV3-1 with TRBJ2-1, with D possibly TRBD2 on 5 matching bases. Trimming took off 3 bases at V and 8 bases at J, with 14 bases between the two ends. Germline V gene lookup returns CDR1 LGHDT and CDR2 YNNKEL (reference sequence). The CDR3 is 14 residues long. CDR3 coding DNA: TGTGCCAGCAGCCAGCAATTGGGTAGCGATGAGCAGTTCTTC. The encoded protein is CASSQQLGSDEQFF.

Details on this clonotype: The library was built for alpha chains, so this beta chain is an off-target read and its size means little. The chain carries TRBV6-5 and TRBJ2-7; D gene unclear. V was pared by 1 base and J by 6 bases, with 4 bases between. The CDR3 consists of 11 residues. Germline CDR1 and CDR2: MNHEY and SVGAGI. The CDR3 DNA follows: TGTGCCAGCAGTTACTGGGGCGAGCAGTACTTC. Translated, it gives CASSYWGEQYF.

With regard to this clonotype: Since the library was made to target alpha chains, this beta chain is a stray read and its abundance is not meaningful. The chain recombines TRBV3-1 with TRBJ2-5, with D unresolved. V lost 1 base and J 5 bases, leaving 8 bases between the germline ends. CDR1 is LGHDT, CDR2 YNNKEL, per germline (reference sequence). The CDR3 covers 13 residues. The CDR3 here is CASSQGAGETQYF. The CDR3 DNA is TGTGCCAGCAGCCAAGGGGCTGGGGAGACCCAGTACTTC.

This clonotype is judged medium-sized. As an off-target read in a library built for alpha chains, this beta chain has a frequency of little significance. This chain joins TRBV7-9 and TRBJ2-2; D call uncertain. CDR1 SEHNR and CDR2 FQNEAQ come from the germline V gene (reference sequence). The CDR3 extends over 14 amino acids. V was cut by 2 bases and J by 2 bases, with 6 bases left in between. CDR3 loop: CASSLNPNTGELFF. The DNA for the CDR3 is TGTGCCAGCAGCTTAAACCCAAACACCGGGGAGCTGTTTTTT.

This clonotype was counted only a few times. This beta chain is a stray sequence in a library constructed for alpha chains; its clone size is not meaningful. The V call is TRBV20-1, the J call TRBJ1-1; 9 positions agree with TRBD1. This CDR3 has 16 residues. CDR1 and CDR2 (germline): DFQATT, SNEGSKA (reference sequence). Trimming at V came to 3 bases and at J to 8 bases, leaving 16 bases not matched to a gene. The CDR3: CSARTGGEKGRREAFF. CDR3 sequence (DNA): TGCAGTGCTAGGACAGGGGGTGAGAAGGGAAGAAGGGAAGCTTTCTTT.

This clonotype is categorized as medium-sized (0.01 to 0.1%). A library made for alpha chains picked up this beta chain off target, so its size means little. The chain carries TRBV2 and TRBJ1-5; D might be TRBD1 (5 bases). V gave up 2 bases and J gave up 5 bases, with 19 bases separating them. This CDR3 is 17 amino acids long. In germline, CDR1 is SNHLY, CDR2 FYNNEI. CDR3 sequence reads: CASSERARGAIDQPQHF. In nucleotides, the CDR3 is TGTGCCAGCAGTGAAAGGGCTAGAGGGGCGATCGATCAGCCCCAGCATTTT.

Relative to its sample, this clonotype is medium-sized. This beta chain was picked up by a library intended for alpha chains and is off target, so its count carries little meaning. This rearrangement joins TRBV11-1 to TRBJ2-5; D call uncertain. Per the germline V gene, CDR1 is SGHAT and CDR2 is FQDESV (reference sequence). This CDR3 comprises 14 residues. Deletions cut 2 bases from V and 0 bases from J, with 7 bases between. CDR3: CASSLYTDQETQYF. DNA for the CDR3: TGTGCCAGCAGCTTATATACAGACCAAGAGACCCAGTACTTC.

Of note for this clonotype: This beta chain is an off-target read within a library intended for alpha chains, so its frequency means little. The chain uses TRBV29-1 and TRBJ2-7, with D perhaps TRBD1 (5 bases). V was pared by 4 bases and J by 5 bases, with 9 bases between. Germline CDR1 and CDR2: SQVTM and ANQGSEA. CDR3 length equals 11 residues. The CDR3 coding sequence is TGCAGCGTTGCCCCAGGGAACGAGCAGTACTTC. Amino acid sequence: CSVAPGNEQYF.

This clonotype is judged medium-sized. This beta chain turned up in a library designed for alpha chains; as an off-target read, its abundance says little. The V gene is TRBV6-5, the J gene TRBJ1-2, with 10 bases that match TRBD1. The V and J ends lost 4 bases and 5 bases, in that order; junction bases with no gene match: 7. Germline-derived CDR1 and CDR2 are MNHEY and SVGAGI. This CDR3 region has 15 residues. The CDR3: CASSFSTGGEYGYTF. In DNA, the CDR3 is TGTGCCAGCAGTTTTTCGACAGGGGGCGAGTATGGCTACACCTTC.

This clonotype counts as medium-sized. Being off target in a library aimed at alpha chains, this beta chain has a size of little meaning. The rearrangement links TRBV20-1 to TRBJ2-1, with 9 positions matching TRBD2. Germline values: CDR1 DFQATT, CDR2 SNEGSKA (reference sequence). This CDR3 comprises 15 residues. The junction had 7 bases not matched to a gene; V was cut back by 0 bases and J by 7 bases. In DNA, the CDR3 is TGCAGTGCTAGAGATAAAACTAGCGGGTATAATGAGCAGTTCTTC. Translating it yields CSARDKTSGYNEQFF.

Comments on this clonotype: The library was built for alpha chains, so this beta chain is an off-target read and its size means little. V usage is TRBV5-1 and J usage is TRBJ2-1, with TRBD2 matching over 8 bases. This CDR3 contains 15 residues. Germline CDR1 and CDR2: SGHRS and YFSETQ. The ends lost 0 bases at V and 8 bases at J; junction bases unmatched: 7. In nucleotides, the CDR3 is TGCGCCAGCAGCTTGGAGGGACTAGTTATGGATGAGCAGTTCTTC. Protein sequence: CASSLEGLVMDEQFF. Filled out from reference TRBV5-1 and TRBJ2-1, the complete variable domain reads KAGVTQTPRYLIKTRGQQVTLSCSPISGHRSVSWYQQTPGQGLQFLFEYFSETQRNKGNFPGRFSGRQFSNSRSEMNVSTLELGDSALYLCASSLEGLVMDEQFFGPGTRLTVL.

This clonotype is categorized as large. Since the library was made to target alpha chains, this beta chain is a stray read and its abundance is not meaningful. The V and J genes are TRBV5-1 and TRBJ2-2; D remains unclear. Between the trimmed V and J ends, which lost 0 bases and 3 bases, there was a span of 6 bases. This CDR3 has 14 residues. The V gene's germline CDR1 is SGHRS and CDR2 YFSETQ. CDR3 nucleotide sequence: TGCGCCAGCAGCTTGGGGCCTGACACCGGGGAGCTGTTTTTT. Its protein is CASSLGPDTGELFF.

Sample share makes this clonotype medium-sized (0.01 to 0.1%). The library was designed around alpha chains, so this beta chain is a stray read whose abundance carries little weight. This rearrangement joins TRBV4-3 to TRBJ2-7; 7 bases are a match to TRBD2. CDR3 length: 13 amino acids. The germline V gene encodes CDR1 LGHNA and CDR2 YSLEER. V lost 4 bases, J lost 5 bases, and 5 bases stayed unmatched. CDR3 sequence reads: CASSPPGGDEQYF. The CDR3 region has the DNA TGCGCCAGCAGCCCCCCGGGGGGTGACGAGCAGTACTTC.

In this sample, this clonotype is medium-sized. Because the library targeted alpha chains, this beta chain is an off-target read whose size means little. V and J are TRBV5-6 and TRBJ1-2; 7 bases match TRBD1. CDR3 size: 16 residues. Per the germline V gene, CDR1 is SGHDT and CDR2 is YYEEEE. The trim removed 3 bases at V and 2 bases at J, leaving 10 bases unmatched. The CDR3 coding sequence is TGTGCCAGCAGCTCCACGACGGGACAGACAAACTATGGCTACACCTTC. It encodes CASSSTTGQTNYGYTF.

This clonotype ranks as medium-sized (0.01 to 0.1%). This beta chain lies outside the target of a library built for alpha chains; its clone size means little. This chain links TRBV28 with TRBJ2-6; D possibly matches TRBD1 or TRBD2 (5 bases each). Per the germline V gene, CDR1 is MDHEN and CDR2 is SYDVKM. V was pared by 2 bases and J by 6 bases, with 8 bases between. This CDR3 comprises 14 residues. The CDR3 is CASSLPGTANVLTF. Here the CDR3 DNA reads TGTGCCAGCAGTTTACCAGGGACGGCCAACGTCCTGACTTTC.

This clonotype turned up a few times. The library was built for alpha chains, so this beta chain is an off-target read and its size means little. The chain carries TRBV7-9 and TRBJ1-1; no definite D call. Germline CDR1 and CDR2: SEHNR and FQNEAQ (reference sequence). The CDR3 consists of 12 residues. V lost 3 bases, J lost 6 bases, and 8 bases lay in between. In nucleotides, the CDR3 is TGTGCCAGCAGCTTGGAAACCTCTGAAGCTTTCTTT. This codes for CASSLETSEAFF. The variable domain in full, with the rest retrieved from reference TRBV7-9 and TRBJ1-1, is DTGVSQNPRHKITKRGQNVTFRCDPISEHNRLYWYRQTLGQGPEFLTYFQNEAQLEKSRLLSDRFSAERPKGSFSTLEIQRTEQGDSAMYLCASSLETSEAFFGQGTRLTVV.

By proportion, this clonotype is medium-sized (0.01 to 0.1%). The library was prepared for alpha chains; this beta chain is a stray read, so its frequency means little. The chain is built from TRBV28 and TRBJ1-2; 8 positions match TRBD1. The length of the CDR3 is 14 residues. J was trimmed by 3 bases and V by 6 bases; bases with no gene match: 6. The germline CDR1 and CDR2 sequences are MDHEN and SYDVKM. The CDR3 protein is CASRSGQDHYGYTF. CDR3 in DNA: TGTGCCAGCAGATCGGGACAGGACCACTATGGCTACACCTTC.

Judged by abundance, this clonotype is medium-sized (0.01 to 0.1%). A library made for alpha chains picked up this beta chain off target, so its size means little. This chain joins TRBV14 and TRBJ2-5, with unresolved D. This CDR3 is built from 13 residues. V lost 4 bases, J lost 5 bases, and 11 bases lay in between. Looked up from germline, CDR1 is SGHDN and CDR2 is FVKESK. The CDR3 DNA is TGTGCCAGCAGCCCGGATATGGTGGAGACCCAGTACTTC. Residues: CASSPDMVETQYF. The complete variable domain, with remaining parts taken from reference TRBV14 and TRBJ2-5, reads EAGVTQFPSHSVIEKGQTVTLRCDPISGHDNLYWYRRVMGKEIKFLLHFVKESKQDESGMPNNRFLAERTGGTYSTLKVQPAELEDSGVYFCASSPDMVETQYFGPGTRLLVL.

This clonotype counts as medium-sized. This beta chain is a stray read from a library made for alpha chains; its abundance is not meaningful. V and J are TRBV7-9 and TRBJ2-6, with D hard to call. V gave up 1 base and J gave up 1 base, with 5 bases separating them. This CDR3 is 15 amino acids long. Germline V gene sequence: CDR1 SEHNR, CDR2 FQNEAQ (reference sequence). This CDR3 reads CASSLDGSGANVLTF. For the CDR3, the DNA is TGTGCCAGCAGCTTAGATGGGTCTGGGGCCAACGTCCTGACTTTC.

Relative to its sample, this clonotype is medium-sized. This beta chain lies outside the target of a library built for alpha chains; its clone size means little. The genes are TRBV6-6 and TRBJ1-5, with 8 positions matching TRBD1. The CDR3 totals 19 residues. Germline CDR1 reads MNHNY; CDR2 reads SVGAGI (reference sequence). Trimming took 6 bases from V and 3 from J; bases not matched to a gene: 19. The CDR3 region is CASSPRLRTGMANNQPQHF. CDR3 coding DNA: TGTGCCAGCAGCCCTAGACTGAGGACAGGGATGGCAAACAATCAGCCCCAGCATTTT.

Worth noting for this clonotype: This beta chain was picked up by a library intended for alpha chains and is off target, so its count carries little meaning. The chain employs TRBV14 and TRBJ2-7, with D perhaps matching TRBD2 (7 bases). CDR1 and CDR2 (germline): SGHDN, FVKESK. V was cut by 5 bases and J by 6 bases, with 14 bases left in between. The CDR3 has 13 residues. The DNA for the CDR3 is TGTGCCAGCAGCAGAAGGGGAGGGGGCGAGCAGTACTTC. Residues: CASSRRGGGEQYF.